A single sample is the source of the 18 T cell receptor beta chains below, sequenced in a study of CD8+ T cells in alopecia areata. Treatment indicated: oral pan-JAK inhibitor, 5-10 mg twice daily. The authors extracted RNA and reverse transcribed it into cDNA as the sequencing template. Clones were read by immunoSEQ multiplex PCR, and TCRdb kept only the in-frame ones, dropping some. This sample has roughly 100,000 clones, with approximately 84% found just once. The sample consisted of CD8+ T cells sorted from blood, taken at roughly week 30, from a patient treated with tofacitinib. The origin of the receptors is a human donor with alopecia areata.

This clone was picked up a small number of times. The genes are TRBV29-1 and TRBJ2-1; 8 positions agree with TRBD2. The CDR3 covers 17 residues. Trimming took 3 bases from V and 0 from J; bases not matched to a gene: 10. From germline, CDR1 is SQVTM and CDR2 ANQGSEA. The CDR3 here is CSVELAGGRSSYNEQFF. CDR3 in DNA: TGCAGCGTTGAGCTGGCGGGGGGCCGGAGCTCCTACAATGAGCAGTTCTTC.

This chain links TRBV2 with TRBJ1-5; D is unclear. Trimming removed 7 bases from V and 7 bases from J, with 11 bases in between. In germline, CDR1 is SNHLY, CDR2 FYNNEI. There are 12 residues in the CDR3. The CDR3 nucleotides read TGTGCCAGCAACAGCAATCTACAGCCCCAGCATTTT. It encodes CASNSNLQPQHF.

The chain couples TRBV9 to TRBJ1-1; D possibly corresponds to TRBD1 (6 bases). Germline CDR1 and CDR2: SGDLS and YYNGEE. V was pared by 4 bases and J by 8 bases, with 21 bases between. The CDR3 is made up of 15 amino acids. CDR3 loop: CASSPQDSQVSEAFF. The DNA of the CDR3 is TGTGCCAGCAGCCCCCAGGACAGCCAAGTCTCCGAAGCTTTCTTT.

This sequence joins TRBV5-4 and TRBJ2-7; D gene uncertain. The germline V gene encodes CDR1 SGHNT and CDR2 YYREEE (reference sequence). This CDR3 has 12 amino acids. Trimming removed 3 bases from V and 0 bases from J, with 4 bases in between. The CDR3 DNA reads as TGTGCCAGCAGCTCAAGCTCCTACGAGCAGTACTTC. As protein: CASSSSSYEQYF.

V usage is TRBV7-6 and J usage is TRBJ2-7, with D unresolved. CDR1 is SGHVS, CDR2 FNYEAQ, per germline. CDR3 length: 12 residues. Trimming stripped 5 bases from V and 3 bases from J, with 8 bases between. As DNA, the CDR3 is TGTGCCAGCAGCAAAGAGTTCTACGAGCAGTACTTC. Encoded protein: CASSKEFYEQYF.

This clone was recorded only once. V usage is TRBV6-1 and J usage is TRBJ1-1; 7 bases map to TRBD1. This CDR3 is built from 15 residues. The germline V gene has CDR1 MNHNS and CDR2 SASEGT. Unmatched junction bases numbered 3, after V lost 2 bases and J lost 0 bases. CDR3 in amino acids: CASSELRGLNTEAFF. DNA for the CDR3: TGTGCCAGCAGTGAACTTAGGGGGCTGAACACTGAAGCTTTCTTT.

In its sample, this clone was seen a few times. The V call is TRBV6-5, the J call TRBJ2-2; no firm D call. CDR3 length equals 14 residues. Germline V gene data show CDR1 as MNHEY and CDR2 as SVGAGI. Trimming took off 0 bases at V and 2 bases at J, with 4 bases between the two ends. DNA of the CDR3: TGTGCCAGCAGTTACTCGGACAACACCGGGGAGCTGTTTTTT. Its translation is CASSYSDNTGELFF.

The CDR3 protein is CASSSLGQGGSYEQYF. The DNA for the CDR3 is TGTGCCAGCAGCTCTTTGGGGCAGGGTGGTTCCTACGAGCAGTACTTC. The chain links TRBV5-4 to TRBJ2-7; maybe TRBD1 (5 bases). Germline V gene sequence: CDR1 SGHNT, CDR2 YYREEE (reference sequence). V shed 3 bases and J shed 1 base, with 17 bases lying between them. This CDR3 comprises 16 residues.

The CDR3 DNA follows: TGCAGCGTTCCCTTTAACTATGGCTACACCTTC. This codes for CSVPFNYGYTF. The chain carries TRBV29-1 and TRBJ1-2; D gene ambiguous. Looked up from germline, CDR1 is SQVTM and CDR2 is ANQGSEA. Between the trimmed V and J ends, which lost 5 bases and 1 base, there was a span of 5 bases. The CDR3 spans 11 residues.

J is TRBJ2-7 and V is TRBV13; TRBD1 matches at 7 bases. Trimming removed 5 bases from V and 5 bases from J; junction bases left unmatched: 12. This CDR3 contains 15 residues. Per germline, CDR1 PRHDT and CDR2 FYEKMQ (reference sequence). The CDR3 DNA follows: TGTGCCAGCAGCAACCGTCGACAGGGAAGTCACGAGCAGTACTTC. Encoded protein: CASSNRRQGSHEQYF. Based on the CDR3 plus reference TRBV13 and TRBJ2-7, the full variable domain is AAGVIQSPRHLIKEKRETATLKCYPIPRHDTVYWYQQGPGQDPQFLISFYEKMQSDKGSIPDRFSAQQFSDYHSELNMSSLELGDSALYFCASSNRRQGSHEQYFGPGTRLTVT.

This clone was counted between two and nine times. The chain combines TRBV29-1 with TRBJ1-1; the D gene is possibly TRBD1 (5 bases). CDR1 SQVTM and CDR2 ANQGSEA come from the germline V gene. V lost 1 base and J 1 base, leaving 10 bases between the germline ends. This CDR3 is built from 14 residues. CDR3 in DNA: TGCAGCGTTGAAGGGGGACCTGCGAACACTGAAGCTTTCTTT. Its protein is CSVEGGPANTEAFF.

The gene calls are TRBV18 and TRBJ2-3; 7 nucleotides match TRBD2. This CDR3 comprises 17 residues. Germline V gene data show CDR1 as KGHSH and CDR2 as LQKENI. V shed 0 bases and J 2 bases; nucleotides not matched to a gene: 8. CDR3 loop: CASSPPGRGGDTDTQYF. Here the CDR3 DNA reads TGTGCCAGCTCACCACCCGGCCGCGGGGGAGACACAGATACGCAGTATTTT.

About this clone itself: The sample carries other DNA sequences with the same CDR3. The chain uses TRBV6-1 and TRBJ1-1; D is perhaps TRBD1 (5 bases). CDR1 and CDR2 from the germline V gene are MNHNS and SASEGT. Trimming removed 0 bases from V and 0 bases from J, with 11 bases in between. The CDR3 sequence is 16 residues long. CDR3 in amino acids: CASSEAQSDMNTEAFF. The CDR3 nucleotides are TGTGCCAGCAGTGAAGCGCAGTCGGACATGAACACTGAAGCTTTCTTT.

The chain recombines TRBV11-2 with TRBJ2-3, with no clear D. CDR3 length: 15 amino acids. V lost 5 bases to trimming and J lost 1 base, with 13 bases between them. Germline CDR1 and CDR2: SGHAT and FQNNGV. The CDR3 bases are TGTGCCAGCAGCCCCGTCTCCTCTGGCACAGATACGCAGTATTTT. Protein: CASSPVSSGTDTQYF.

The V call is TRBV30, the J call TRBJ1-6, with D tentatively TRBD1 (5 bases). V was clipped by 1 base and J by 8 bases, with 12 bases between them. CDR3 length: 14 residues. Germline loops: CDR1 GTSNPN, CDR2 SVGIG (reference sequence). The CDR3, as DNA: TGTGCCTGGAGTGGAGGGGCCGGTGATTCACCCCTCCACTTT. Its protein is CAWSGGAGDSPLHF. The full variable domain, in which reference TRBV30 and TRBJ1-6 provide the parts outside the CDR3, is SQTIHQWPATLVQPVGSPLSLECTVEGTSNPNLYWYRQAAGRGLQLLFYSVGIGQISSEVPQNLSASRPQDRQFILSSKKLLLSDSGFYLCAWSGGAGDSPLHFGNGTRLTVT.

V usage is TRBV29-1 and J usage is TRBJ2-7; 7 bases fit TRBD2. This CDR3 region has 13 residues. V shed 6 bases and J 9 bases; nucleotides not matched to a gene: 14. The V gene's germline CDR1 is SQVTM and CDR2 ANQGSEA. In DNA form, the CDR3 reads TGCAGCGTCGAGTCTGGGGAGGGGTTCGGGCAGTACTTC. This codes for CSVESGEGFGQYF.

The CDR3 DNA is TGTGCCAGCAGCTTAGAGGTGGCAACTGAAGCTTTCTTT. This codes for CASSLEVATEAFF. The chain links TRBV7-6 to TRBJ1-1, with unresolved D. V dropped 1 base and J dropped 5 bases, with 8 bases sitting between them. In germline, CDR1 is SGHVS, CDR2 FNYEAQ. This CDR3 comprises 13 residues. The variable domain in full, completed from reference TRBV7-6 and TRBJ1-1, reads GAGVSQSPRYKVTKRGQDVALRCDPISGHVSLYWYRQALGQGPEFLTYFNYEAQQDKSGLPNDRFSAERPEGSISTLTIQRTEQRDSAMYRCASSLEVATEAFFGQGTRLTVV.

This clone has just one count. This chain links TRBV13 with TRBJ2-7, with 7 positions matching TRBD1. The CDR3 runs to 15 residues. CDR1 PRHDT and CDR2 FYEKMQ come from the germline V gene (reference sequence). J lost 1 base, V lost 5 bases, and 8 bases had no gene match. Here the CDR3 reads CASSPGQQESYEQYF. The CDR3 bases are TGTGCCAGCAGCCCGGGACAGCAGGAGTCCTACGAGCAGTACTTC.